The TCR beta chain under discussion was sequenced for a study of CXCR3-negative and CXCR3-positive naive CD8 T cells. Study-level findings and limits: Comparison of naive subsets found surface CD5 to be comparable, and TCR strength was inferred on the basis of TRB CDR3 properties. Memory cells diverged, while naive CXCR3-positive and CXCR3-negative cells had similar TRBV-TRBJ usage. After cryopreservation, expression of CXCR3 was partially reduced, and most assays were run with fresh PBMCs. Naive cells with CXCR3 showed TRB CDR3s that were more hydrophobic than those in CXCR3-negative naive cells.

Per germline, CDR1 SEHNR and CDR2 FQNEAQ (reference sequence). CDR3 length: 15 residues. 5' RACE that incorporated UMI labels was used to prepare the TRB cDNA libraries. Using the 5' RACE reads, TCRdb records one entry per CDR3 protein without DNA. This table holds about 110,000 distinct CDR3 sequences. The CD45RO-CCR7+CD27+CD95- phenotype denoted naive CD8+ T cells. A note on this clonotype: The antigen remains unidentified.

The sequenced material came from naive CXCR3+ CD8+ T cells from blood. Regarding subset: CD45RO-CCR7+CD27+CD95- naive CD8+ T cells expressing CXCR3 (TNR3+). The clonotype was recovered from a human donor in good health. Some clones in this sample may be carry-over from other donors' samples. V and J are TRBV7-9 and TRBJ2-3; TCRdb lists TRBD1, though no DNA is available to test this call. The CDR3 here is CASSPMGGSTDTQYF.